This T cell receptor beta chain emerged from a study of blood T cell repertoires in COVID-19. The data were produced by immunoSEQ multiplex PCR, yet TCRdb's version contains in-frame clones alone and is incomplete. Among approximately 210,000 clones listed, roughly 80% were seen once. Trimming shortened V by 8 bases and J by 0 bases, and 11 bases separated the two germline ends. There are 13 residues in the CDR3. Germline assignment: CDR1 SGHRS and CDR2 YFSETQ. The receptor comes from a man aged 40-50 years who had recovered from COVID-19. This chain uses TRBV5-1 with TRBJ1-1, with D perhaps matching TRBD1 (5 bases). Material: PBMCs or T cells enriched from blood (not recorded which). CDR3: CASGGGLNTEAFF. The CDR3 region has the DNA TGCGCCAGTGGCGGGGGGTTGAACACTGAAGCTTTCTTT.